This TCR beta chain emerged from a study of sequential checkpoint blockade in melanoma. Study context: Patients were randomized 1:1 to nivolumab-then-ipilimumab or ipilimumab-then-nivolumab first-line.

The treatment here: randomized to nivolumab then ipilimumab (arm A) or the reverse (arm B). Patients had received no earlier DNA-damaging chemotherapy. The germline V gene has CDR1 MDHEN and CDR2 SYDVKM. V dropped 6 bases and J dropped 3 bases, with 24 bases sitting between them. This CDR3 contains 18 residues. The protocol was immunoSEQ multiplex PCR, while the TCRdb copy is restricted to in-frame clones and leaves out a portion. The sample contains about 22,000 clones, 65% to 75% of which appear only once. The chain carries TRBV28 and TRBJ1-3; unclear D gene. The receptor was isolated from a human donor with melanoma. Specimen: CD8+ T cells sorted from blood (inferred from file names), collected from a patient given nivolumab and ipilimumab in sequence. CDR3: CASSPARGRDIFGNTIYF. CDR3 sequence (DNA): TGTGCCAGCAGCCCGGCACGGGGAAGAGACATTTTTGGAAACACCATATATTTT.